Listed here is a single T cell receptor beta chain. This CDR3 has 15 residues. With 2 bases removed from V and 5 bases from J, the gap between germline ends came to 15 bases. Germline V CDR1 and CDR2: MNHNY, SVGAGI (reference sequence). These data are taken from a study of shared clonotypes between healthy human individuals. The test was conducted at deep level. As originally analysed: ImmunoSEQ yielded junction-only sequences lacking quality scores, so filtering differed. Sequencing used immunoSEQ multiplex PCR; TCRdb keeps in-frame clones, though not all of them. V and J calls and clone size are those listed in that table; D and trimming were worked out from the DNA. Of under 1,100,000 clones listed, roughly 70% were seen once; the top ten hold approximately 1.5%.

What was sequenced was memory CD4+ T cells sorted from blood. Indicated subset: CD45RA-negative fraction. This clonotype originated in a man aged 18 to 29 in good health. The chain couples TRBV6-6 to TRBJ2-5, with D possibly called TRBD1 or TRBD2 (6 bases each). The CDR3 DNA follows: TGTGCCAGCAGTTACGAGGGGGGCGACGGGGAGACCCAGTACTTC. Protein product: CASSYEGGDGETQYF.